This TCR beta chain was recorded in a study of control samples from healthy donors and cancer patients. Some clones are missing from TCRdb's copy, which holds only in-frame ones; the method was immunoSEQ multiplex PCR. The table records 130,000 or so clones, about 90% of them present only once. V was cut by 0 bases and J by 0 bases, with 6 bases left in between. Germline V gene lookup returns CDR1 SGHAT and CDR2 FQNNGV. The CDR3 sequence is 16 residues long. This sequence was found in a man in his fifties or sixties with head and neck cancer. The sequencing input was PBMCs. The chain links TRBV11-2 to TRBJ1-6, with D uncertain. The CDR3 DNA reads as TGTGCCAGCAGCTTAGATCGTAGCTCCTATAATTCACCCCTCCACTTT. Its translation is CASSLDRSSYNSPLHF.